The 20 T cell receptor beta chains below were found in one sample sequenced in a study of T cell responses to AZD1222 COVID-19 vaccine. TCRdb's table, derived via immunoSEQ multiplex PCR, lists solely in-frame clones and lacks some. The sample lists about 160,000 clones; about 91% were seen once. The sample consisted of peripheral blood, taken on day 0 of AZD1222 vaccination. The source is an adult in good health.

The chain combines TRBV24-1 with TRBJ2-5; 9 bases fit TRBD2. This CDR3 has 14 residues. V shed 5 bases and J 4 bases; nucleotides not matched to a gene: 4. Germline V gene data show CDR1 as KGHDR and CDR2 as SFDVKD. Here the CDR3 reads CATSVAGVRETQYF. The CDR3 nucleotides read TGTGCCACCAGTGTAGCGGGAGTGCGAGAGACCCAGTACTTC.

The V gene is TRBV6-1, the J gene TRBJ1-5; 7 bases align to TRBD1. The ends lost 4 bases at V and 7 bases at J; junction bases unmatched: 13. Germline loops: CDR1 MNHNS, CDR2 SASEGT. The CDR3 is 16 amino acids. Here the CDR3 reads CASSGDPGVGGQPQHF. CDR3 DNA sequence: TGTGCCAGCAGTGGAGACCCGGGGGTAGGGGGCCAGCCCCAGCATTTT.

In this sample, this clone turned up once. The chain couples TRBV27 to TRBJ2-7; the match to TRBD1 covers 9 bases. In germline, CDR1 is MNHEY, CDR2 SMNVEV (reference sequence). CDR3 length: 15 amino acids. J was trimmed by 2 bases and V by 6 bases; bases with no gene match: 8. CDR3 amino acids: CASSFTGTGPYEQYF. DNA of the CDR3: TGTGCCAGCAGCTTCACCGGGACAGGGCCCTACGAGCAGTACTTC.

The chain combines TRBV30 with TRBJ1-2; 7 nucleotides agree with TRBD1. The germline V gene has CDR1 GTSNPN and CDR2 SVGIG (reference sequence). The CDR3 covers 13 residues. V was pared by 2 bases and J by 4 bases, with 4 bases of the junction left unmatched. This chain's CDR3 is CAWSPRGGYGYTF. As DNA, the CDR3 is TGTGCCTGGAGTCCCAGGGGGGGCTATGGCTACACCTTC.

The CDR3 spells CASSHRTGAQPQHF. CDR3 nucleotides: TGTGCCAGCAGCCACCGGACCGGAGCTCAGCCCCAGCATTTT. The chain carries TRBV5-8 and TRBJ1-5, with no clear D. Trimming pared 4 bases from V and 6 bases from J, leaving 14 bases between. Germline values: CDR1 SGHTS, CDR2 YDEGEE. This CDR3 region has 14 residues.

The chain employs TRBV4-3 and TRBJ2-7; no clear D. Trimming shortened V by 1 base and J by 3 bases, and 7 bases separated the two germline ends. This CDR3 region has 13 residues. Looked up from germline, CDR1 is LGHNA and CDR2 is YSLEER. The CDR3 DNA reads TGCGCCAGCAGCCAAGGAACCGGCTACGAGCAGTACTTC. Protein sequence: CASSQGTGYEQYF.

CDR3 coding DNA: TGTGCCAGCAGCGGACCGGGGGGGACCGGGGAGCTGTTTTTT. Encoded protein: CASSGPGGTGELFF. V is TRBV9 and J is TRBJ2-2, with 8 nucleotides matching TRBD2. With 3 bases clipped from V and 5 bases from J, the junction kept 3 bases outside the gene matches. The germline CDR1 and CDR2 sequences are SGDLS and YYNGEE. The CDR3 contains 14 residues.

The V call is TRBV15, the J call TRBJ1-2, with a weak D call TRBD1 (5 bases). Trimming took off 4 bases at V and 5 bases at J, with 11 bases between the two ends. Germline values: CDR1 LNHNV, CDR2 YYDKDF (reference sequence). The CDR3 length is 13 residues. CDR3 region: CATSTGVGYGYTF. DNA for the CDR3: TGTGCCACCAGCACGGGGGTGGGGTATGGCTACACCTTC.

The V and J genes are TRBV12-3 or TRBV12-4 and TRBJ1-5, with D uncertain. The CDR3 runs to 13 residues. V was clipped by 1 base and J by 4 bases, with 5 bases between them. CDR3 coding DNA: TGTGCCAGCAGTTTAGTGGGAAATCAGCCCCAGCATTTT. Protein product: CASSLVGNQPQHF.

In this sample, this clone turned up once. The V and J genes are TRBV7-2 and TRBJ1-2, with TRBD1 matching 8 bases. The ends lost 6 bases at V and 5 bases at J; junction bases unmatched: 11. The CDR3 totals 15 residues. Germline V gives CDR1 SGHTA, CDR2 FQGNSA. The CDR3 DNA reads TGTGCCAGCAGTCCTGCGGCAGGGGGCGAGTATGGCTACACCTTC. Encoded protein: CASSPAAGGEYGYTF.

DNA for the CDR3: TGTGCCAGCAGCTGGACGGGACAGGTTAGATATGGCTACACCTTC. Translation: CASSWTGQVRYGYTF. The chain combines TRBV5-5 with TRBJ1-2; 8 bases agree with TRBD1. Trimming at V came to 3 bases and at J to 5 bases, leaving 9 bases not matched to a gene. The CDR3 runs 15 residues. CDR1 is SGHKS, CDR2 YYEKEE, per germline (reference sequence).

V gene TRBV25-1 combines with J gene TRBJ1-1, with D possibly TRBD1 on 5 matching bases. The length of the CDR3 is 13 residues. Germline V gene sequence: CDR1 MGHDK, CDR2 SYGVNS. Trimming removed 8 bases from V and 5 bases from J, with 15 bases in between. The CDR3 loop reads CASLRDPGTEAFF. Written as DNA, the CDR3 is TGTGCCAGCCTCCGGGACCCGGGGACTGAAGCTTTCTTT.

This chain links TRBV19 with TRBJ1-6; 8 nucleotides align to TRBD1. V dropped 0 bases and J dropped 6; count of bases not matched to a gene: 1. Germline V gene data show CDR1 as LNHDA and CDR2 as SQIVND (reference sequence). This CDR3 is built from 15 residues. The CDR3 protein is CASSIETGANSPLHF. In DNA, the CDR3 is TGTGCCAGTAGTATAGAGACAGGGGCTAATTCACCCCTCCACTTT.

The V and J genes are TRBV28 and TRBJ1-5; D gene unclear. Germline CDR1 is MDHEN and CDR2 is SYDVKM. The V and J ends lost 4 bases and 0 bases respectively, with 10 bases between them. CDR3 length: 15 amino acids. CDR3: CASSSSSYSNQPQHF. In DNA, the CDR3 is TGTGCCAGCAGTTCCTCCAGTTATAGCAATCAGCCCCAGCATTTT.

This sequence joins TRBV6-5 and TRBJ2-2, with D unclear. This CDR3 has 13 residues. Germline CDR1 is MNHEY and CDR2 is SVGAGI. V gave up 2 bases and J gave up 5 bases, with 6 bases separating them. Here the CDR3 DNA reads TGTGCCAGCAGTTACGGCCGGACCGGGGAGCTGTTTTTT. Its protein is CASSYGRTGELFF.

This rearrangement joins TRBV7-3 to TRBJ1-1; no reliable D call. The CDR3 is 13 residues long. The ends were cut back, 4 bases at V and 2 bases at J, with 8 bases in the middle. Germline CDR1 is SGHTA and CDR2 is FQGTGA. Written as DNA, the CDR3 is TGTGCCAGCAGCTCGCATCCCAACACTGAAGCTTTCTTT. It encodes CASSSHPNTEAFF.

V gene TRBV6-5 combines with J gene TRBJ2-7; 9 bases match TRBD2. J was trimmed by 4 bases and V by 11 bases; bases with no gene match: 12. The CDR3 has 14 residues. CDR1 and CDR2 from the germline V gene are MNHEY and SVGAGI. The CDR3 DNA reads TGTGCCGGCCAGATGACTAGCGGAGGATACGAGCAGTACTTC. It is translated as CAGQMTSGGYEQYF.

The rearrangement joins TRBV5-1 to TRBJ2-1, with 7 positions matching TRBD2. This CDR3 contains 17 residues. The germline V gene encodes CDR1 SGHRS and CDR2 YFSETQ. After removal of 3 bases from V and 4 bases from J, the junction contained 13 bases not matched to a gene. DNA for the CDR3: TGCGCCAGCAGCTGGACCCCGCCTAGCGGTACTTACAATGAGCAGTTCTTC. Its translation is CASSWTPPSGTYNEQFF.

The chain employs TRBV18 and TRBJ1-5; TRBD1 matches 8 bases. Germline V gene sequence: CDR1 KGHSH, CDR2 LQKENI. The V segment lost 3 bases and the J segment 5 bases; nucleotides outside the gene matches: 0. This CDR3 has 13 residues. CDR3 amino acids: CASSPDRDQPQHF. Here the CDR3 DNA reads TGTGCCAGCTCACCGGACAGGGATCAGCCCCAGCATTTT.

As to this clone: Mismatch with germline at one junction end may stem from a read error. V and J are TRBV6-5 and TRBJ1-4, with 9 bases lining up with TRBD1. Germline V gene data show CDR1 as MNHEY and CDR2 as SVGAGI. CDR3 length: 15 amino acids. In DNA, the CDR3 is TGTGCCAGCAGGTACTGCCCGGGACAGGGCGAAAAACTGTTTTTT. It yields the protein CASRYCPGQGEKLFF.